These 8 T cell receptor beta chains originate from one sample sequenced in a study of blood T cell repertoires in COVID-19 (dated by TCRdb to the early 2020s). Libraries were prepared through the immunoSEQ multiplex PCR assay. TCRdb carries this immuneACCESS record with in-frame sequences only. Its versions omit some clonotypes, under half of them owing to an unresolved V gene in the studies checked, with the rest unexplained. The sample records roughly 360,000 clones, more than 75% of which are singletons. The ten largest make up 0.95% to 1% of the sample. The material sequenced was PBMCs or T cells enriched from blood (not recorded which). The receptors stem from a woman aged 25 to 39 with acute COVID-19.

V gene TRBV5-5 combines with J gene TRBJ2-3; TRBD2 matches 10 bases. J was trimmed by 3 bases and V by 6 bases; bases with no gene match: 7. This CDR3 is built from 15 residues. Germline V gene sequence: CDR1 SGHKS, CDR2 YYEKEE (reference sequence). This chain's CDR3 is CASIQLAGKTDTQYF. DNA for the CDR3: TGTGCCAGCATCCAACTAGCGGGGAAAACAGATACGCAGTATTTT.

The chain combines TRBV2 with TRBJ2-3; the match to TRBD2 covers 10 bases. CDR3 size: 17 residues. V lost 10 bases to trimming and J lost 0 bases; unmatched junction nucleotides: 13. CDR1 is SNHLY and CDR2 is FYNNEI in the germline V gene. CDR3 sequence (DNA): TGTGCCACCCCTAAGCGGGGGGGTGTCACTAGCACAGATACGCAGTATTTT. Protein product: CATPKRGGVTSTDTQYF. Full variable domain (remainder filled in from reference TRBV2 and TRBJ2-3): EPEVTQTPSHQVTQMGQEVILRCVPISNHLYFYWYRQILGQKVEFLVSFYNNEISEKSEIFDDQFSVERPDGSNFTLKIRSTKLEDSAMYFCATPKRGGVTSTDTQYFGPGTRLTVL.

This rearrangement joins TRBV7-3 to TRBJ2-1; 9 bases fit TRBD1. Per germline, CDR1 SGHTA and CDR2 FQGTGA. V dropped 5 bases and J dropped 2; count of bases not matched to a gene: 10. The CDR3 has 17 residues. Written as DNA, the CDR3 is TGTGCCAGCAGCCATGACAGGGGGAGAGGGACCTACAATGAGCAGTTCTTC. This sequence encodes CASSHDRGRGTYNEQFF.

V gene TRBV7-8 combines with J gene TRBJ2-7; D gene ambiguous. Germline V gene data show CDR1 as SGHVS and CDR2 as FQNEAQ. V dropped 5 bases and J dropped 2 bases, with 10 bases sitting between them. This CDR3 has 13 residues. CDR3 protein: CASSRYTAYEQYF. CDR3 nucleotide sequence: TGTGCCAGCAGCCGTTATACAGCCTACGAGCAGTACTTC.

The rearrangement joins TRBV4-1 to TRBJ1-1, with TRBD1 as a possible D gene (5 bases). Germline-derived CDR1 and CDR2 are MGHRA and YSYEKL. Trimming left V 6 bases short and J 8 bases short, with 19 bases between. CDR3 length: 14 amino acids. CDR3 nucleotide sequence: TGCGCCAGCAGATTGAGAGCGGGGGATTGGGAAGCTTTCTTT. Amino acid sequence: CASRLRAGDWEAFF.

The chain employs TRBV6-5 and TRBJ1-4; 9 bases are a match to TRBD1. Germline loops: CDR1 MNHEY, CDR2 SVGAGI. V was clipped by 6 bases and J by 7 bases; unmatched bases: 9. This CDR3 spans 15 amino acids. The CDR3 protein is CASRPRTGEGEKLFF. CDR3 DNA: TGTGCCAGCAGACCCCGGACAGGGGAGGGTGAAAAACTGTTTTTT.

The chain links TRBV27 to TRBJ1-6, with D possibly matching TRBD1 (5 bases). From germline, CDR1 is MNHEY and CDR2 SMNVEV (reference sequence). The V end lost 1 base, the J end lost 0 bases, and 10 bases lay between the germline ends. The CDR3 has 17 amino acids. CDR3 nucleotides: TGTGCCAGCAGTTTATTGGCGGGGGGCTCCTATAATTCACCCCTCCACTTT. It encodes CASSLLAGGSYNSPLHF.

The V call is TRBV15, the J call TRBJ1-4, with 9 bases that match TRBD1. CDR1 and CDR2 from the germline V gene are LNHNV and YYDKDF (reference sequence). The CDR3 spans 15 residues. Trimming removed 4 bases from V and 6 bases from J; junction bases left unmatched: 6. CDR3: CATSTVDRGYEKLFF. The CDR3 DNA follows: TGTGCCACCAGCACCGTTGACAGGGGGTATGAAAAACTGTTTTTT.